This record concerns one TCR beta chain sequence. Its matching antigen is unknown. This CDR3 is 15 amino acids long. Per germline, CDR1 LNHDA and CDR2 SQIVND (reference sequence). V was pared by 2 bases and J by 0 bases, with 10 bases between. These data belong to a study of tumor-infiltrating lymphocytes in localized non-small cell lung cancer. In the study overall: Several tumor histologies, both smoking statuses, and some post-neoadjuvant chemotherapy samples were included. General study points: Tumors had more T cell infiltration than uninvolved lung, per TCRbeta sequencing and CD3 counts.

The protocol was immunoSEQ multiplex PCR, while the TCRdb copy is restricted to in-frame clones and leaves out a portion. The top ten clones hold around 8% of a sample with about 7,100 clones, around three quarters of them seen once. The receptor was derived from a human donor with non-small cell lung cancer. The rearrangement uses TRBV19 and TRBJ1-1; no definite D call. The specimen was uninvolved lung tissue not adjacent to the tumor. The CDR3, as DNA: TGTGCCAGTAGTATACAGGTTTCCATGAACACTGAAGCTTTCTTT. It codes for CASSIQVSMNTEAFF.